One TCR beta chain is described in this entry. The sample belongs to a study of T cells in Graves' hyperthyroidism and ophthalmopathy. Stable disease denoted Graves' hyperthyroidism without ophthalmopathy progression within 18 months. Hyperthyroidism was newly diagnosed in patients aged 18 to 65 (duration under 2 months). RNA transcripts yielded amplified TCR beta CDR3 regions. The TCR CDR3 first-round RT-PCR relied on the HTBI primer set. MiXCR, run by TCRdb on the multiplex PCR reads, gives a single entry per CDR3 protein. The data hold about 420,000 distinct CDR3 sequences, with approximately 13% observed a single time. The V gene's germline CDR1 is DFQATT and CDR2 SNEGSKA (reference sequence). The CDR3 sequence is 16 residues long. The V segment lost 3 bases and the J segment 5 bases; nucleotides outside the gene matches: 10.

The sample consisted of blood. The clonotype originates from a young woman with Graves' hyperthyroidism. The J gene is TRBJ2-1, the V gene TRBV20-1, with TRBD2 matching over 10 bases. The CDR3 reads CSARGPSGRSNNEQFF. CDR3 sequence (DNA): TGCAGTGCTAGGGGGCCTAGCGGGAGATCCAACAATGAGCAGTTCTTC.